The TCR beta chain described here comes from a study of monozygotic twins with inflammatory bowel disease. A word on this clonotype: The antigen is undetermined.

The CDR3 loop spans 16 amino acids. CDR1 is KGHDR and CDR2 is SFDVKD in the germline V gene. Study findings and constraints: The analysis failed to separate different T cell subtypes.

Input per TCR library consisted of 3500 ng of total RNA. No DNA is given; TCRdb re-called the 5' RACE reads and lists each CDR3 protein once. This repertoire comprises around 150,000 distinct CDR3 sequences; its ten largest clones make up roughly 2.6%. The sequence was collected from a human donor with ulcerative colitis or Crohn's disease, or a healthy co-twin of an affected twin (not recorded which). The J gene is TRBJ2-1, the V gene TRBV24-1; lacking DNA, the TRBD1 call made by TCRdb goes unchecked. Sequencing input: blood. CDR3 amino acids: CATSDPGGRSYNEQFF.